The 11 T cell receptor beta chains below all came from one sample that was sequenced in a study of tumor-infiltrating lymphocytes in primary liver carcinoma. Priming with a constant-region primer yielded TCR beta cDNA from 450 to 600 ng total RNA. Construction of TCR beta libraries relied on three successive nested multiplex PCR rounds employing slightly modified ARM-PCR. For 10 cycles apiece, the opening two PCR rounds ran with TRBV1-TRBV30 forward primers and a C-beta reverse primer. Via MiXCR, TCRdb re-called the multiplex PCR reads, giving one row per CDR3 protein. Seen here are about 64,000 distinct CDR3 sequences, roughly 70% observed once, and the top ten hold around two fifths. The study co-extracted DNA and RNA from around 18-30 mg of unsorted bulk tissue. The sequenced sample consisted of liver tumor tissue from sampling region 4. Subset described: tumor region T4, right-lateral pole. The source of these receptors is a man aged 35-49 years with primary liver carcinoma and hepatitis B virus infection.

A note on this clonotype: A read error may produce the germline difference seen at one junction end. V and J are TRBV4-1 and TRBJ1-4; possibly TRBD1 for D (6 bases). Germline CDR1 is MGHRA and CDR2 is YSYEKL. This CDR3 is 16 amino acids long. The CDR3 is CASSQDRGRGGKKLFF. The CDR3 DNA is TGCGCCAGCAGCCAAGACCGAGGCAGGGGAGGTAAAAAACTGTTTTTC.

Of note for this clonotype: Germline and junction disagree at one end, which may indicate a read error. The chain combines TRBV9 with TRBJ2-5; 11 bases are a match to TRBD1. CDR3 size: 16 residues. The germline gives CDR1 SGDLS, CDR2 YYNGEE. The CDR3 sequence is CAGSAAGQGASETQYF. The CDR3 coding sequence is TGTGCCGGCAGCGCCGCCGGACAGGGGGCTTCGGAGACCCAGTACTTC.

A word on this clonotype: The CDR3 does not end in the conserved phenylalanine or tryptophan, so this is likely a read error. V usage is TRBV6-5 and J usage is TRBJ1-1, with no clear D. Per the germline V gene, CDR1 is MNHEY and CDR2 is SVGAGI. This CDR3 is 13 amino acids long. The V gene lost 4 bases and the J gene lost 2 bases, with 8 bases spanning the gap. The CDR3 nucleotides are TGTGCCAGCAGTTCCTCAATAAACACTGAAGCTTTCTAT. It encodes CASSSSINTEAFY.

The chain joins TRBV12-3 or TRBV12-4 to TRBJ1-4, with D maybe TRBD1 (6 bases). The germline V and J ends were trimmed by 6 bases and 10 bases, with 18 bases remaining between them. This CDR3 comprises 14 residues. Here the CDR3 DNA reads TGTGCCAGCAGCGACAGGTGGGCGGGGGGAAAACTGTTTTTT. Translation: CASSDRWAGGKLFF.

With respect to this clonotype: This clone may be a read error of a much larger clone one base away. The rearrangement links TRBV25-1 to TRBJ1-1; TRBD1 might be the D (6 bases). This CDR3 has 15 amino acids. CDR1 MGHDK and CDR2 SYGVNS come from the germline V gene. Trimming left V 2 bases short and J 3 bases short, with 13 bases between. DNA of the CDR3: TGTGCCAGCAGTGAAGGACTTAGGGGGGACACTGAAGCTTTCTTT. Protein sequence: CASSEGLRGDTEAFF.

Of note for this clonotype: A read error may produce the germline difference seen at one junction end. This rearrangement joins TRBV4-3 to TRBJ2-2; possibly TRBD1 for D (5 bases). The length of the CDR3 is 19 residues. The germline CDR1 and CDR2 sequences are LGHNA and YSLEER. CDR3 nucleotides: TGCGCCAGCAGCCCCCGAAGCCCGACAAGGGGCGGCTCCACCGAGGAGCTGTTTTTT. As protein: CASSPRSPTRGGSTEELFF.

About this clonotype itself: Its ends do not fully match the called genes, so a read error is possible. The V call is TRBV11-2, the J call TRBJ2-1; D unresolved. CDR1 and CDR2 from the germline V gene are SGHAT and FQNNGV. The CDR3 contains 13 residues. CDR3 coding DNA: TGTGCCAGTAGCTTAGATCGGCTAATGATGGGGTTCTTC. Protein product: CASSLDRLMMGFF.

In its sample, this clonotype was seen many times. The chain links TRBV6-6 to TRBJ1-6; 9 bases are shared with TRBD1. This CDR3 has 15 amino acids. V lost 5 bases, J lost 7 bases, and 6 bases stayed unmatched. CDR1 is MNHNY, CDR2 SVGAGI, per germline (reference sequence). This CDR3 reads CASSLGTGRNSPLHF. CDR3 DNA: TGTGCCAGCAGTCTAGGGACAGGGAGAAATTCACCCCTCCACTTT.

This chain links TRBV6-1 with TRBJ2-7; 10 bases align to TRBD2. CDR1 and CDR2 (germline): MNHNS, SASEGT. The J segment lost 8 bases and the V segment lost 9 bases, leaving 16 bases of the junction unmatched. There are 15 residues in the CDR3. The CDR3 coding sequence is TGTGCCAGAAATTCTGGACTAGCGGAACTATACAAGCAGTACTTC. It codes for CARNSGLAELYKQYF.

Comment on this clonotype: Given a much more abundant clone one base away, this may be a read error. Here the CDR3 reads CASSQEITASSYEQYF. In DNA form, the CDR3 reads TGCGCCAGCAGCCAAGAAATAACGGCGAGCTCCTACGAGCAGTACTTC. V gene TRBV4-3 combines with J gene TRBJ2-7; D gene uncertain. V was clipped by 0 bases and J by 0 bases, with 12 bases between them. Germline assignment: CDR1 LGHNA and CDR2 YSLEER. CDR3 length: 16 residues.

This clonotype has just one count. The chain couples TRBV11-2 to TRBJ2-6; D may match TRBD1 or TRBD2 (5 bases each). Between the trimmed V and J ends, which lost 1 base and 2 bases, there was a span of 6 bases. The germline V gene has CDR1 SGHAT and CDR2 FQNNGV. CDR3 length: 15 residues. For the CDR3, the DNA is TGTGCCAGCAGCTTAGTGGGGGCTGGGGCCAACGTCCTGACTTTC. Protein product: CASSLVGAGANVLTF.